The next 20 T cell receptor beta chains were all read from a single sample in a study of blood T cell repertoires in COVID-19. Produced via immunoSEQ multiplex PCR; TCRdb's table is partial and in-frame only. The sample has about 160,000 clones; roughly 86% are singletons. The sequenced material came from peripheral blood. These receptors came from a middle-aged man with active or convalescent COVID-19.

The chain combines TRBV2 with TRBJ2-1; a possible D gene is TRBD2 (6 bases). The ends were cut back, 5 bases at V and 1 base at J, with 12 bases in the middle. Per germline, CDR1 SNHLY and CDR2 FYNNEI. The CDR3 runs 15 residues. The CDR3 reads CASSWTGGSYNEQFF. The CDR3 nucleotides are TGTGCCAGCAGTTGGACTGGGGGGTCCTACAATGAGCAGTTCTTC.

The chain has TRBV5-5 and TRBJ1-5, with TRBD1 matching 8 bases. The V and J ends lost 2 bases and 3 bases, in that order; junction bases with no gene match: 1. The germline V gene has CDR1 SGHKS and CDR2 YYEKEE (reference sequence). The CDR3 is 14 amino acids. Written as DNA, the CDR3 is TGTGCCAGCAGCTTACAGGGGGTCAATCAGCCCCAGCATTTT. The encoded protein is CASSLQGVNQPQHF.

The chain joins TRBV19 to TRBJ1-1; no firm D call. CDR1 LNHDA and CDR2 SQIVND come from the germline V gene (reference sequence). V lost 1 base to trimming and J lost 4 bases, with 7 bases between them. The CDR3 runs to 13 residues. The CDR3 nucleotides read TGTGCCAGTAGTATAGCTTTTTTCACTGAAGCTTTCTTT. It is translated as CASSIAFFTEAFF.

The chain is built from TRBV6-5 and TRBJ1-2; no firm D call. Germline values: CDR1 MNHEY, CDR2 SVGAGI. The V gene lost 0 bases and the J gene lost 2 bases, with 7 bases spanning the gap. The CDR3 length is 14 residues. The CDR3 sequence: CASSYSNGNYGYTF. CDR3 nucleotides: TGTGCCAGCAGTTACTCGAACGGGAACTATGGCTACACCTTC.

J is TRBJ2-5 and V is TRBV11-1; 10 nucleotides match TRBD2. Germline CDR1 reads SGHAT; CDR2 reads FQDESV (reference sequence). V shed 5 bases and J 0 bases; nucleotides not matched to a gene: 3. The CDR3 contains 15 residues. CDR3 in DNA: TGTGCCAGCAGCCCCGGGACTAGCGACCAAGAGACCCAGTACTTC. Amino acids: CASSPGTSDQETQYF.

The CDR3 is CASSPGAPGNTIYF. Here the CDR3 DNA reads TGTGCCAGCAGCCCAGGGGCGCCCGGAAACACCATATATTTT. The genes are TRBV7-2 and TRBJ1-3, with a tentative D call TRBD1 (6 bases). CDR1 is SGHTA, CDR2 FQGNSA, per germline. The CDR3 spans 14 residues. Trimming left V 5 bases short and J 4 bases short, with 12 bases between.

V and J are TRBV4-2 and TRBJ1-6; D may be TRBD1 (5 bases). Per germline, CDR1 LGHNA and CDR2 YNFKEQ. V lost 0 bases and J lost 8, with 17 bases in between. The CDR3 runs 17 residues. DNA for the CDR3: TGTGCCAGCAGCCAAGAGGGGAGTGCGGGGCCCCATTCACCCCTCCACTTT. Its translation: CASSQEGSAGPHSPLHF.

This clone was recorded many times. Other DNA sequences within the sample encode an identical CDR3. The genes are TRBV12-3 or TRBV12-4 and TRBJ1-1; maybe TRBD1 (5 bases). Trimming took 2 bases from V and 1 from J, leaving 5 bases between them. This CDR3 is 13 amino acids long. CDR3 loop: CASSLQGNTEAFF. The CDR3 region has the DNA TGTGCCAGCAGTTTACAGGGGAACACTGAAGCTTTCTTT.

To note about this clone: An end of the junction differs from the germline gene, which may be a read error. This rearrangement joins TRBV4-2 to TRBJ2-4; possible D gene TRBD2, 6 bases. CDR3 length: 15 residues. CDR1 is LGHNA, CDR2 YNFKEQ, per germline. This CDR3 reads CASSKESGAKNIQYF. The CDR3 nucleotides read TGTGCCAGCAGCAAAGAAAGCGGGGCCAAAAACATTCAGTACTTC.

This clone was counted a few times. The chain has TRBV3-1 (or the pseudogene TRBV3-2) and TRBJ1-2, with 7 bases lining up with TRBD1. The CDR3 has 14 amino acids. V dropped 4 bases and J dropped 0; count of bases not matched to a gene: 2. Germline V gene data show CDR1 as LGHDT and CDR2 as YNNKEL (reference sequence). The CDR3 nucleotides are TGTGCCAGCAGCCCGACAGGGTCTAACTATGGCTACACCTTC. Translation: CASSPTGSNYGYTF.

The rearrangement uses TRBV27 and TRBJ1-6; 8 bases match TRBD1. In germline, CDR1 is MNHEY, CDR2 SMNVEV (reference sequence). The CDR3 runs to 13 residues. After removal of 6 bases from V and 9 bases from J, the junction contained 4 bases not matched to a gene. The CDR3 coding sequence is TGTGCCAGCAGACCAGGGGGCAGTTCACCCCTCCACTTT. Encoded protein: CASRPGGSSPLHF.

The chain has TRBV3-1 (or the pseudogene TRBV3-2) and TRBJ1-3; D gene unclear. In germline, CDR1 is LGHDT, CDR2 YNNKEL (reference sequence). The V and J ends lost 4 bases and 3 bases respectively, with 22 bases between them. The CDR3 has 18 amino acids. CDR3 amino acids: CASSLRPLGGSGGNTIYF. The DNA for the CDR3 is TGTGCCAGCAGCCTCCGGCCCTTAGGCGGTAGTGGTGGAAACACCATATATTTT.

This sequence joins TRBV19 and TRBJ1-2; possibly TRBD1 for D (5 bases). This CDR3 region has 15 residues. V shed 2 bases and J shed 3 bases, with 13 bases lying between them. Germline V gene data show CDR1 as LNHDA and CDR2 as SQIVND (reference sequence). The CDR3 region has the DNA TGTGCCAGTAGTATATGGGGGGGTTCAGACTATGGCTACACCTTC. Translated, it gives CASSIWGGSDYGYTF.

V gene TRBV2 combines with J gene TRBJ1-4; D is possibly TRBD1 (6 bases). Germline assignment: CDR1 SNHLY and CDR2 FYNNEI. The CDR3 length is 13 residues. V was shortened by 7 bases and J by 4 bases, with 10 bases between the two germline ends. The DNA of the CDR3 is TGTGCCAGCAAGGGGACACGTAATGAAAAACTGTTTTTT. It yields the protein CASKGTRNEKLFF. The variable domain in full, completed from reference TRBV2 and TRBJ1-4, reads EPEVTQTPSHQVTQMGQEVILRCVPISNHLYFYWYRQILGQKVEFLVSFYNNEISEKSEIFDDQFSVERPDGSNFTLKIRSTKLEDSAMYFCASKGTRNEKLFFGSGTQLSVL.

The rearrangement links TRBV7-2 to TRBJ2-3; D might be TRBD2 (6 bases). V lost 5 bases and J lost 3, with 21 bases in between. Germline-derived CDR1 and CDR2 are SGHTA and FQGNSA. The CDR3 is made up of 17 amino acids. The CDR3 spells CASSPRGSGGITDTQYF. In DNA form, the CDR3 reads TGTGCCAGCAGCCCCCGGGGGAGTGGAGGGATAACAGATACGCAGTATTTT.

Of note for this clone: The junction shows a germline mismatch at one end, possibly a read error. The chain couples TRBV27 to TRBJ1-1; a weak D match, TRBD1 (6 bases). The germline gives CDR1 MNHEY, CDR2 SMNVEV (reference sequence). The CDR3 consists of 16 residues. CDR3 DNA: TGTGCCAGCATTTTATACCCGGGACACCCGAACACTGAAGCTTTCTTT. Translating it yields CASILYPGHPNTEAFF.

CDR3 bases: TGCGCCAGCAGCCAGTACAGGGGTCGTGGAAACACCATATATTTT. It translates to CASSQYRGRGNTIYF. This sequence joins TRBV4-1 and TRBJ1-3; 7 bases align to TRBD1. This CDR3 region has 15 residues. The V gene end was trimmed by 3 bases and the J gene end by 3 bases; junction bases not matched to a gene: 5. Per germline, CDR1 MGHRA and CDR2 YSYEKL.

The CDR3 DNA is TGTGCCAGTAGTGTACAGGGGGCGCCTGCTGGCTACACCTTC. This codes for CASSVQGAPAGYTF. The chain employs TRBV19 and TRBJ1-2, with 9 bases identical to TRBD1. CDR1 and CDR2 from the germline V gene are LNHDA and SQIVND (reference sequence). The CDR3 is 14 amino acids. V lost 5 bases and J lost 7; bases outside the gene matches: 8.

The chain combines TRBV2 with TRBJ2-4; the D gene is possibly TRBD2 (6 bases). The CDR3 has 11 amino acids. CDR1 and CDR2 from the germline V gene are SNHLY and FYNNEI. Trimming took 3 bases from V and 9 from J, leaving 6 bases between them. CDR3 nucleotide sequence: TGTGCCAGCAGTGAGGGGGGCATTCAGTACTTC. Residues: CASSEGGIQYF.

V usage is TRBV5-5 and J usage is TRBJ1-1; 7 bases fit TRBD1. Germline V gene sequence: CDR1 SGHKS, CDR2 YYEKEE (reference sequence). J gave up 5 bases and V 4 bases, and 8 bases lay outside the gene matches. The CDR3 runs 14 residues. CDR3 sequence: CASSPWTGETEAFF. CDR3 sequence (DNA): TGTGCCAGCAGCCCCTGGACAGGCGAAACTGAAGCTTTCTTT.